This T cell receptor beta chain was documented in a study of cytomegalovirus exposure and HLA in healthy donors. The V and J ends lost 5 bases and 4 bases respectively, with 5 bases between them. The CDR3 consists of 11 residues. CDR1 and CDR2 (germline): SGHAT, FQNNGV. The protocol was immunoSEQ multiplex PCR, while the TCRdb copy is restricted to in-frame clones and leaves out a portion. The table includes approximately 270,000 clones, roughly 85% detected once. This clone was detected a few times. The gene calls are TRBV11-2 and TRBJ1-2; the D gene is possibly TRBD1 (5 bases). Sequencing used PBMCs. The sequence came from a woman aged 18-29 years in good health and CMV-seronegative. CDR3 nucleotide sequence: TGTGCCAGCAGCGACAGCTATGGCTACACCTTC. Its translation: CASSDSYGYTF.